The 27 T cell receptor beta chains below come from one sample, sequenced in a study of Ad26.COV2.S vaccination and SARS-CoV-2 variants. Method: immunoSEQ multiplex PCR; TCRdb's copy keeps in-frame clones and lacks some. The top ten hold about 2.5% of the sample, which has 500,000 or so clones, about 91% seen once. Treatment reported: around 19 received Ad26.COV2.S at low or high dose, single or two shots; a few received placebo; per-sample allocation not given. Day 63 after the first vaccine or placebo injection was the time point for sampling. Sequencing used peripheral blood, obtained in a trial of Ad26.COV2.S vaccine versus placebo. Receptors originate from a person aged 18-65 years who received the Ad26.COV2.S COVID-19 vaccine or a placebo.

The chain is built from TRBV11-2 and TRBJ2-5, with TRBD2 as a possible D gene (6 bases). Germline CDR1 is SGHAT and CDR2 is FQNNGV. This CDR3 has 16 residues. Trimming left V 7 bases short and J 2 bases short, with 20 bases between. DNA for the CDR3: TGTGCCAGCACCCTTAAGGAGGGAAGGGCTCAAGAGACCCAGTACTTC. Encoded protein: CASTLKEGRAQETQYF.

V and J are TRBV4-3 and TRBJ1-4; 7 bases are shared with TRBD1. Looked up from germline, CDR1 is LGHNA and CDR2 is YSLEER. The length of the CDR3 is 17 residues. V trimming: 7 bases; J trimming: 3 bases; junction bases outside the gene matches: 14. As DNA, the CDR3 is TGCGCCAGCACACGAGACAGGGCGGGTGTGGCTAATGAAAAACTGTTTTTT. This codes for CASTRDRAGVANEKLFF.

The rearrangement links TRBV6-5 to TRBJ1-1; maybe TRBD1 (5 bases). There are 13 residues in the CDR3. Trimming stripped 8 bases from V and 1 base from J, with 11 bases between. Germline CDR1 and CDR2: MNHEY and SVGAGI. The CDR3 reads CASYNQGNTEAFF. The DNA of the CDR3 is TGTGCCAGCTATAACCAGGGGAACACTGAAGCTTTCTTT.

The DNA of the CDR3 is TGTGCAGGGGGGAGGGATACGGAGACCCAGTACTTC. Encoded protein: CAGGRDTETQYF. This chain uses TRBV7-9 with TRBJ2-5, with a tentative D call TRBD2 (7 bases). The germline gives CDR1 SEHNR, CDR2 FQNEAQ (reference sequence). CDR3 length equals 12 residues.

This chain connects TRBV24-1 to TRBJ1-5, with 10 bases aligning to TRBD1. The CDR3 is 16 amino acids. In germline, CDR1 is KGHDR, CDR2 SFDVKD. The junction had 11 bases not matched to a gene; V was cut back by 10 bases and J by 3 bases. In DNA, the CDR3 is TGTGCCACGAGTAGTGGGACAGGGGACTACAATCAGCCCCAGCATTTT. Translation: CATSSGTGDYNQPQHF.

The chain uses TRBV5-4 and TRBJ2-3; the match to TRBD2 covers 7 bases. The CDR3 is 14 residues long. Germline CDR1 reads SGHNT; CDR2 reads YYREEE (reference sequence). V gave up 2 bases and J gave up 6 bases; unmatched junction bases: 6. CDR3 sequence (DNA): TGTGCCAGCAGCTTACCAGCGGGAACCGATACGCAGTATTTT. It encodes CASSLPAGTDTQYF. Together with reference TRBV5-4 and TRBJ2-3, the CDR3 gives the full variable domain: ETGVTQSPTHLIKTRGQQVTLRCSSQSGHNTVSWYQQALGQGPQFIFQYYREEENGRGNFPPRFSGLQFPNYSSELNVNALELDDSALYLCASSLPAGTDTQYFGPGTRLTVL.

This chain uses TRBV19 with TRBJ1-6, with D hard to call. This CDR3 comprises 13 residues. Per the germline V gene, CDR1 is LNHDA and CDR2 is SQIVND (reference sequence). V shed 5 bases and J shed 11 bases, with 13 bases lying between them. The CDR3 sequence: CASSPSVGPPLHF. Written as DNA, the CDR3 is TGTGCCAGTAGTCCATCGGTTGGGCCACCCCTCCACTTT.

The CDR3 region is CASSLTFGNEQFF. The CDR3 bases are TGTGCCAGCAGCTTAACGTTCGGGAATGAGCAGTTCTTC. The chain recombines TRBV7-3 with TRBJ2-1, with D hard to call. V lost 0 bases and J 7 bases, leaving 7 bases between the germline ends. In germline, CDR1 is SGHTA, CDR2 FQGTGA. CDR3 size: 13 residues. The whole variable domain, remainder taken from reference TRBV7-3 and TRBJ2-1, is GAGVSQTPSNKVTEKGKYVELRCDPISGHTALYWYRQSLGQGPEFLIYFQGTGAADDSGLPNDRFFAVRPEGSVSTLKIQRTERGDSAVYLCASSLTFGNEQFFGPGTRLTVL.

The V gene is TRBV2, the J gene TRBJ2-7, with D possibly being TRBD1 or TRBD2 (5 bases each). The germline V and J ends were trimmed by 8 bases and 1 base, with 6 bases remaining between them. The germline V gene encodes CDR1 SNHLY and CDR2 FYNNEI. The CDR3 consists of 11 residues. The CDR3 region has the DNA TGTGCCAGCGGGACGTCCTACGAGCAGTACTTC. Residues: CASGTSYEQYF.

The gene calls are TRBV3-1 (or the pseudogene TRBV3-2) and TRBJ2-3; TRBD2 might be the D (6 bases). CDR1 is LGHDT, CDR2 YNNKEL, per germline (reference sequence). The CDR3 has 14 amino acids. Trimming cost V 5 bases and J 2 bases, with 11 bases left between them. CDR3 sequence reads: CASSFSGYTDTQYF. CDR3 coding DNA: TGTGCCAGCAGCTTTAGCGGATACACAGATACGCAGTATTTT.

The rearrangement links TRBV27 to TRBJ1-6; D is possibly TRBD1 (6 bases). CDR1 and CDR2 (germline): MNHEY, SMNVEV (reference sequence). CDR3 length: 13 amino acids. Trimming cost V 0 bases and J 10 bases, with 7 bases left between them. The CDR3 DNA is TGTGCCAGCAGTTTATCCAGGGGATCACCCCTCCACTTT. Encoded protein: CASSLSRGSPLHF.

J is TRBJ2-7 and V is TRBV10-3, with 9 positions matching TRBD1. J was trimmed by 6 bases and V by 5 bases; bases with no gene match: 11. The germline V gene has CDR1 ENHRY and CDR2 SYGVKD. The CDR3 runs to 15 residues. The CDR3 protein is CAISTGDRVLVEQYF. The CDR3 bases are TGTGCCATCAGTACCGGGGACAGGGTATTAGTCGAGCAGTACTTC.

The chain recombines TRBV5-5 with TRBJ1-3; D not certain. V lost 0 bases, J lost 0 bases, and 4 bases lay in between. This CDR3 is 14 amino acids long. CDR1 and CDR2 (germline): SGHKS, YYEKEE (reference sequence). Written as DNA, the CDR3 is TGTGCCAGCAGCTTGGCCTACTCTGGAAACACCATATATTTT. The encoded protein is CASSLAYSGNTIYF.

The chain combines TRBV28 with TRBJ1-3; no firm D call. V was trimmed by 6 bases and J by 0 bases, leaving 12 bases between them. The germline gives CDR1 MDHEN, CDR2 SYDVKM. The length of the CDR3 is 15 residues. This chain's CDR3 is CASSPGPNSGNTIYF. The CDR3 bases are TGTGCCAGCAGCCCAGGACCAAACTCTGGAAACACCATATATTTT.

CDR3 residues: CSARRDIDYTF. For the CDR3, the DNA is TGCAGTGCTAGAAGGGATATTGACTACACCTTC. The chain is built from TRBV20-1 and TRBJ1-2; D call uncertain. The V end lost 2 bases, the J end lost 10 bases, and 11 bases lay between the germline ends. The CDR3 covers 11 residues. CDR1 is DFQATT, CDR2 SNEGSKA, per germline (reference sequence).

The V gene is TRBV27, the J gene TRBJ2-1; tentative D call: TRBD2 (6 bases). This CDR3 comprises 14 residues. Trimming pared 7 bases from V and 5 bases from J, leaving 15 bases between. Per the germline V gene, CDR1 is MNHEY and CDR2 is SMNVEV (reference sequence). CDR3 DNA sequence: TGTGCCAGCACCCAAGGGACTCCCCACAATGAGCAGTTCTTC. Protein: CASTQGTPHNEQFF.

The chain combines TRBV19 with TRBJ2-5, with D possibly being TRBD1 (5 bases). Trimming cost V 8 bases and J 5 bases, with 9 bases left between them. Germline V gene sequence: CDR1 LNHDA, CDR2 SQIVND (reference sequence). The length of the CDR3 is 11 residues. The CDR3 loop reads CASDSGETQYF. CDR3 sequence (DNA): TGTGCCAGTGACAGTGGGGAGACCCAGTACTTC. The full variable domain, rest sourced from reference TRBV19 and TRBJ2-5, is DGGITQSPKYLFRKEGQNVTLSCEQNLNHDAMYWYRQDPGQGLRLIYYSQIVNDFQKGDIAEGYSVSREKKESFPLTVTSAQKNPTAFYLCASDSGETQYFGPGTRLLVL.

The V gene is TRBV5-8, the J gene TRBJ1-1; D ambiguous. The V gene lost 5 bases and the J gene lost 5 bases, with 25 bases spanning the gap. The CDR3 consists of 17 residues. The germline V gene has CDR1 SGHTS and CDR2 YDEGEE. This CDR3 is CASSQIQAYGLWTEAFF. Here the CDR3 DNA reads TGTGCCAGCAGTCAGATCCAGGCTTACGGTTTGTGGACTGAAGCTTTCTTT.

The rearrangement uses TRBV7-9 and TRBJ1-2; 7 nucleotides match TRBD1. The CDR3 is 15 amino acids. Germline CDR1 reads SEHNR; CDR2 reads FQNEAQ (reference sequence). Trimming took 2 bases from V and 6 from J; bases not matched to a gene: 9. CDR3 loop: CASSLYSQGSNGYTF. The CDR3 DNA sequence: TGTGCCAGCAGCTTATACTCACAGGGGAGTAATGGCTACACCTTC.

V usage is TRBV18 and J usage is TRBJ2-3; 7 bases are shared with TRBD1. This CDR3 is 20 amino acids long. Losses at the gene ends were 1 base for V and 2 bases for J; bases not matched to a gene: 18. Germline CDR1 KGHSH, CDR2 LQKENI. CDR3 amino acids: CASSPLTYSSPGGVTDTQYF. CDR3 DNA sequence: TGTGCCAGCTCACCACTGACGTATTCATCGCCAGGGGGTGTCACAGATACGCAGTATTTT. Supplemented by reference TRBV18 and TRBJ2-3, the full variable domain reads NAGVMQNPRHLVRRRGQEARLRCSPMKGHSHVYWYRQLPEEGLKFMVYLQKENIIDESGMPKERFSAEFPKEGPSILRIQQVVRGDSAAYFCASSPLTYSSPGGVTDTQYFGPGTRLTVL.

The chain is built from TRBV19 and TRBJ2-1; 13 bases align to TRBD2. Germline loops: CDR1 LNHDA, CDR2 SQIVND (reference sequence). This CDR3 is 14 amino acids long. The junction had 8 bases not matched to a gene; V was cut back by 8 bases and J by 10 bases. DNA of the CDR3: TGTGCCAGTGGCTGGACTAGCGGGGGCTTGGAGCAGTTCTTC. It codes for CASGWTSGGLEQFF.

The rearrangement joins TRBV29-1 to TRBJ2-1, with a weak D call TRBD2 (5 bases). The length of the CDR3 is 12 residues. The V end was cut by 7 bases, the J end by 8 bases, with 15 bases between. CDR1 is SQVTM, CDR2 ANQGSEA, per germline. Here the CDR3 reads CSGAGYGDEQFF. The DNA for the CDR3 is TGCAGCGGTGCTGGCTACGGGGATGAGCAGTTCTTC.

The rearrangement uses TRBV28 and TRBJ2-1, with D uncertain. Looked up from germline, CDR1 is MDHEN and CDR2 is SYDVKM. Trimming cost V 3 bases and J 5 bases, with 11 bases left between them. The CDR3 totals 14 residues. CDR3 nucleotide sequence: TGTGCCAGCAGTTTTGGCCTGTTAAACAATGAGCAGTTCTTC. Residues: CASSFGLLNNEQFF.

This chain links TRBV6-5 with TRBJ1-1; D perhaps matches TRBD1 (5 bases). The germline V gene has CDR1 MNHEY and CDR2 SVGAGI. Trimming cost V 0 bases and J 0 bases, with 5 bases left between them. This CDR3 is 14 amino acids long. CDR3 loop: CASSYSGVNTEAFF. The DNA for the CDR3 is TGTGCCAGCAGTTACTCGGGGGTGAACACTGAAGCTTTCTTT.

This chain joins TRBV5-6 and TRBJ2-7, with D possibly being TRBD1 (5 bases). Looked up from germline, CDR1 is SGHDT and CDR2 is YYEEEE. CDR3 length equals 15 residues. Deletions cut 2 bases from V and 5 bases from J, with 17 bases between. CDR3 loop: CASSLSGLGHDEQYV. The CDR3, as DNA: TGTGCCAGCAGCTTATCTGGTCTGGGGCATGACGAGCAGTACGTC.

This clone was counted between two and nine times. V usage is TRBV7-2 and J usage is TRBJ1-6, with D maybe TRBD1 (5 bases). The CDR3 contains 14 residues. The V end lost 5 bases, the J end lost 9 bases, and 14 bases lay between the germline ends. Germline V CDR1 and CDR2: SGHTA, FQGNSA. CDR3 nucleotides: TGTGCCAGCAGCACCGGGACGAGGGGTTCACCCCTCCACTTT. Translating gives CASSTGTRGSPLHF.

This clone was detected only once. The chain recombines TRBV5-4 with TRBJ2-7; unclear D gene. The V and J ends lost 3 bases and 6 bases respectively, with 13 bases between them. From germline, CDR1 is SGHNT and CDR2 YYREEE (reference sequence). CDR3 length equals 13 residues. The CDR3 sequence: CASSCPGCGEQYV. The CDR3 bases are TGTGCCAGCAGCTGCCCCGGCTGCGGCGAGCAGTACGTC.